This T cell receptor (beta chain) was identified during a study of shared clonotypes between healthy human individuals. CDR1 and CDR2 (germline): SGDLS, YYNGEE. This CDR3 region has 14 residues. V shed 5 bases and J 5 bases; nucleotides not matched to a gene: 7. Produced via immunoSEQ multiplex PCR; TCRdb's table is partial and in-frame only. Of 1 million to 1.2 million clones listed, roughly 80% were seen once; the top ten hold 0.7% to 0.95%. The sample was memory CD4+ T cells from PBMCs. Subset specified: CD45RA-negative fraction. V usage is TRBV9 and J usage is TRBJ2-5; 9 bases fit TRBD1. This receptor was identified in a young man in good health. Some clones in this sample may be carry-over from other donors' samples. The CDR3 bases are TGTGCCAGCAGTCTGGGACAGGGTAGGGAGACCCAGTACTTC. Its protein is CASSLGQGRETQYF. Drawing the rest from reference TRBV9 and TRBJ2-5, the complete variable domain is DSGVTQTPKHLITATGQRVTLRCSPRSGDLSVYWYQQSLDQGLQFLIQYYNGEERAKGNILERFSAQQFPDLHSELNLSSLELGDSALYFCASSLGQGRETQYFGPGTRLLVL.